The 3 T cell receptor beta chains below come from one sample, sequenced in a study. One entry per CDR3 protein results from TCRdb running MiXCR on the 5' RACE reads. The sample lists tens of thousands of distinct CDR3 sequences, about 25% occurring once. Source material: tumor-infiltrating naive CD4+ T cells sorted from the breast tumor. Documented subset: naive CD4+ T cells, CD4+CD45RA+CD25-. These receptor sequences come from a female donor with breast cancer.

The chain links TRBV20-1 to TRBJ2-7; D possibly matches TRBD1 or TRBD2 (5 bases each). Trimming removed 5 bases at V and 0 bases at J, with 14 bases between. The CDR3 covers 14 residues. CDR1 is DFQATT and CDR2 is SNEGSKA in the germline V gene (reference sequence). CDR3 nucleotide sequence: TGCAGTGCTTCTCCGGGACGGGACTCCTACGAGCAGTACTTC. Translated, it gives CSASPGRDSYEQYF.

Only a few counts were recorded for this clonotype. In DNA form, the CDR3 reads TGTGCCAGCAGCTTAGTGCAGGAGGCGGAGCAGTACTTC. Its protein product is CASSLVQEAEQYF. The V gene is TRBV7-6, the J gene TRBJ2-7; D is possibly TRBD2 (5 bases). The CDR3 is 13 residues long. The V end was cut by 1 base, the J end by 7 bases, with 11 bases between. Germline CDR1 SGHVS, CDR2 FNYEAQ.

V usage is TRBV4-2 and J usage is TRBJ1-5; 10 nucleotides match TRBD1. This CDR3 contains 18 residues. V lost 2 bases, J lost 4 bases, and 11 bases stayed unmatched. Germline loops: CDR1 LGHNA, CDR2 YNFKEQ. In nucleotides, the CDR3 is TGTGCCAGCAGCCAACATACCGGGACAGGGGTGGGAAATCAGCCCCAGCATTTT. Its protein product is CASSQHTGTGVGNQPQHF.